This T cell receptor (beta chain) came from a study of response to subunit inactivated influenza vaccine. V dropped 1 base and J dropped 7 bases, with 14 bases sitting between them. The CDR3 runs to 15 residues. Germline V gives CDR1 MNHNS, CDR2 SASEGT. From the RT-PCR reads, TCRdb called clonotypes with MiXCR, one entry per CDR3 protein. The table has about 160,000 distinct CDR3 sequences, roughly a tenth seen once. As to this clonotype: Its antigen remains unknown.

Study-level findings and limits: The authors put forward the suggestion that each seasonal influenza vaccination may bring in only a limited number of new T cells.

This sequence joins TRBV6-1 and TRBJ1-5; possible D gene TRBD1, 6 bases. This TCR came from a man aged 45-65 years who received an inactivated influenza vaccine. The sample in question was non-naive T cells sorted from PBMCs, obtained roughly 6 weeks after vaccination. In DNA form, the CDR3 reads TGTGCCAGCAGTGAAGTGGGGGGGCGCGGGCAGCCCCAGCATTTT. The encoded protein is CASSEVGGRGQPQHF.